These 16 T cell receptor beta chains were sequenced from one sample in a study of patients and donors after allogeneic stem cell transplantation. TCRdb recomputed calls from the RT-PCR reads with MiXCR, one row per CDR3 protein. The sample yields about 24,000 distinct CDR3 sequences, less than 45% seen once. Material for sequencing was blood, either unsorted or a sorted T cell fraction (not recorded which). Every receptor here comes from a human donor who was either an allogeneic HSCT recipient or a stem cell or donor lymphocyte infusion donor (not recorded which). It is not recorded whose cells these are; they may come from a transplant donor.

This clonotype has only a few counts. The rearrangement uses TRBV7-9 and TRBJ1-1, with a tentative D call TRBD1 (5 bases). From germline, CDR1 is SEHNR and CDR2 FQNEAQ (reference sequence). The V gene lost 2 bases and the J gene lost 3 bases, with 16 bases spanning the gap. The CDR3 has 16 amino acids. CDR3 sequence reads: CASSLSGWKGHTEAFF. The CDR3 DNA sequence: TGTGCCAGCAGCTTATCTGGATGGAAGGGGCACACTGAAGCTTTCTTT.

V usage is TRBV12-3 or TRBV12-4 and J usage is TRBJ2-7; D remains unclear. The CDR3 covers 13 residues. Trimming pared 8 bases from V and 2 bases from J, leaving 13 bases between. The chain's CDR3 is CASARTPAYEQYF. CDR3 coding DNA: TGTGCCAGCGCACGGACCCCCGCCTACGAGCAGTACTTC.

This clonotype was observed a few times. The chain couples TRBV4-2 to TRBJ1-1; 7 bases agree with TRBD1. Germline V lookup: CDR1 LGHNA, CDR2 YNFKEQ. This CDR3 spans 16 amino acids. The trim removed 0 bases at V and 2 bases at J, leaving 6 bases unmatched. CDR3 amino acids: CASSQDVGGTNTEAFF. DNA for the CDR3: TGTGCCAGCAGCCAAGATGTAGGGGGCACTAACACTGAAGCTTTCTTT.

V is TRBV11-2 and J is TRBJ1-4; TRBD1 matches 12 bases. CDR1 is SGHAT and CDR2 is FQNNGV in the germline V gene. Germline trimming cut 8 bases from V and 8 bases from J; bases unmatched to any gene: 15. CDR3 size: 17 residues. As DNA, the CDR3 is TGTGCCAGCCAATCCGGGACAGGGGGCGCGGGAGTCGAAAAACTGTTTTTT. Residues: CASQSGTGGAGVEKLFF.

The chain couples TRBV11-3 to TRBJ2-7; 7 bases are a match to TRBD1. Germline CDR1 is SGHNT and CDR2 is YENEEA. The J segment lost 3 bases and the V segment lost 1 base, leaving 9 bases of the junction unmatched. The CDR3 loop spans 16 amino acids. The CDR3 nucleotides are TGTGCCAGCAGCTTAGGCTCGACAGGGTCCCTCTACGAGCAGTACTTC. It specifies CASSLGSTGSLYEQYF.

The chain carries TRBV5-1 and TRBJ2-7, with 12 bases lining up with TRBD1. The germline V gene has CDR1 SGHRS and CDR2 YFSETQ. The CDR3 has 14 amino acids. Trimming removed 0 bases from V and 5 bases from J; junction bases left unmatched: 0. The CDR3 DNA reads TGCGCCAGCAGCTTGGGGGACAGGGGGCACGAGCAGTACTTC. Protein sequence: CASSLGDRGHEQYF.

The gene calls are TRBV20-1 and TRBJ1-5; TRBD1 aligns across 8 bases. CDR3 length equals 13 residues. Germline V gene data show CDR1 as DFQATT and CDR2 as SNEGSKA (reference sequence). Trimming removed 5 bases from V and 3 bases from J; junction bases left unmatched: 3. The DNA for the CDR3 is TGCAGTGCTCGACAGGGGACCAATCAGCCCCAGCATTTT. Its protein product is CSARQGTNQPQHF.

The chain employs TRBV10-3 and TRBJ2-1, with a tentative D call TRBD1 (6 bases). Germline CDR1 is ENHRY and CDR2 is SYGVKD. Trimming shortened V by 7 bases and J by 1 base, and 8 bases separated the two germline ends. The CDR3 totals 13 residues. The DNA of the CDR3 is TGTGCCATCAAAGGGGGTTCCTACAATGAGCAGTTCTTC. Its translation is CAIKGGSYNEQFF.

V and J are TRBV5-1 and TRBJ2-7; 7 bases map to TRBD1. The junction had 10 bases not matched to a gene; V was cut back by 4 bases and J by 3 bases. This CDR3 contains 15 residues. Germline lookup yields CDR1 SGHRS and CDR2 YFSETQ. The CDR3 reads CASSPHPGQIYEQYF. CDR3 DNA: TGCGCCAGCAGCCCGCACCCGGGACAGATCTACGAGCAGTACTTC.

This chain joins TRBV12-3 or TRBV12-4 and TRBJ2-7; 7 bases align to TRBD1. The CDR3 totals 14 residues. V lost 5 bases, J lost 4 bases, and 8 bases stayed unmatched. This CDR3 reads CASSPRQGRYEQYF. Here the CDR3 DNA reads TGTGCCAGCAGTCCGCGACAGGGAAGGTACGAGCAGTACTTC.

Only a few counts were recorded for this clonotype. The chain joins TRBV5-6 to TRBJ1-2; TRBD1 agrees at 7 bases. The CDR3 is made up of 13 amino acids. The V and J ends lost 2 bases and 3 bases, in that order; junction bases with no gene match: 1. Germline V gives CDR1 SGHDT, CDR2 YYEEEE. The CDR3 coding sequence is TGTGCCAGCAGCTTAGGACAGGACTATGGCTACACCTTC. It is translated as CASSLGQDYGYTF.

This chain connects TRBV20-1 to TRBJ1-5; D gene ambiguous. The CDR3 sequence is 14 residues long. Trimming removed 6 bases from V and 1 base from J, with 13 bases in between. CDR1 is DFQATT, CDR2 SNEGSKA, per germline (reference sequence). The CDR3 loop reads CSAPRPGSNQPQHF. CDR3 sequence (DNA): TGCAGTGCCCCAAGGCCCGGGAGCAATCAGCCCCAGCATTTT.

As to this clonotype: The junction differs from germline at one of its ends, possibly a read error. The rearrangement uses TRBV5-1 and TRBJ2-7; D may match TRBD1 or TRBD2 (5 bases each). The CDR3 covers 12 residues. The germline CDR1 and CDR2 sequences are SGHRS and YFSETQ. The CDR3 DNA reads TGCGCCAGCAGCCGGGACCTCTACGAGCAGTGCTTC. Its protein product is CASSRDLYEQCF.

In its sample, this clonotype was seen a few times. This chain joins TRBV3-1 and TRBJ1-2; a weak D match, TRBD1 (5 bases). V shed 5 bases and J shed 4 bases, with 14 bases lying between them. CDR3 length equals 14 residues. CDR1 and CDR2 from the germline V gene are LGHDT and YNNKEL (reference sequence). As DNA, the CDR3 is TGTGCCAGCAGCGACCGGGACGCTTTCTATGGCTACACCTTC. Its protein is CASSDRDAFYGYTF.

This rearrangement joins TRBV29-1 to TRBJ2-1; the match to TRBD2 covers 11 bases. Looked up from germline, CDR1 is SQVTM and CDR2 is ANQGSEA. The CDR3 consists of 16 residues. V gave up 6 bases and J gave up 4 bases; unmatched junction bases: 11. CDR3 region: CSVQQPGLAAYNEQFF. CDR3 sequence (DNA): TGCAGCGTCCAACAACCGGGACTAGCGGCTTACAATGAGCAGTTCTTC.

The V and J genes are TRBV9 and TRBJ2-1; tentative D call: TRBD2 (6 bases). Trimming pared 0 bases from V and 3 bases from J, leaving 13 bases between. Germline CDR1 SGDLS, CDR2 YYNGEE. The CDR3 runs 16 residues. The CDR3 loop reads CASSVAERGVYNEQFF. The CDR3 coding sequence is TGTGCCAGCAGCGTAGCGGAACGCGGGGTCTACAATGAGCAGTTCTTC.